These T cell receptor beta chains were read from a single sample in a study of CD8 T cells in ankylosing spondylitis. MiXCR was run by TCRdb on the 5' RACE reads, yielding one entry per CDR3 protein. The data show under 130,000 distinct CDR3 sequences, about 24% seen once. Specimen: synovial fluid, either unsorted or a sorted T cell fraction (not recorded which). The receptors shown here come from a male donor with ankylosing spondylitis. Each CDR3 is given with its conserved first and last residue. The D gene is left open where the match is weak. Where a row states a size, it is once, few, many or the class of an expanded clone; other rows omit it.

j_call | d_call | clone_size | v_call | cdr3_nt | cdr3_aa
TRBJ1-1 | - | - | TRBV5-5 | TGTGCCAGCAGCTTGCTCTGGGCGAACACTGAAGCTTTCTTT | CASSLLWANTEAFF
TRBJ2-2 | TRBD2 | - | TRBV2 | TGTGCCAGCAGTGAAGTAGCGGGACGCGGGGAGCTGTTTTTT | CASSEVAGRGELFF
TRBJ2-2 | TRBD2 | - | TRBV19 | TGTGCCAGTAGGCCGGGACTAGGCAACACCGGGGAGCTGTTTTTT | CASRPGLGNTGELFF
TRBJ2-6 | - | few | TRBV30 | TGTGCCAGTGATTCAGGGGGGCGTCCCGTCCTGACTTTC | CASDSGGRPVLTF
TRBJ1-2 | - | - | TRBV24-1 | TGTGCCACCAGTGGGGACACATATGGCTACACCTTC | CATSGDTYGYTF
TRBJ1-1 | TRBD1 | - | TRBV7-2 | TGTGCCAGCAGCGTAAGGACAGGAAGCAACACTGAAGCTTTCTTT | CASSVRTGSNTEAFF
TRBJ2-3 | TRBD1 | - | TRBV19 | TGTGCCTGCAAATCCGGGACAGCTGACACAGATACGCAGTATTTT | CACKSGTADTDTQYF
TRBJ2-1 | - | few | TRBV19 | TGTGCCAGTAGTATTTCTGGCAGGGGCTACAATGAGCAGTTCTTC | CASSISGRGYNEQFF
TRBJ2-7 | TRBD2 | few | TRBV10-3 | TGTGCCATCAGCTTGACTAGCGGGAGATACGAGCAGTACTTC | CAISLTSGRYEQYF
TRBJ2-2 | TRBD2 | - | TRBV11-2 | TGTGCCAGCAGCTTAGGGACTAGGTCCGGGGAGCTGTTTTTT | CASSLGTRSGELFF
TRBJ2-2 | TRBD2 | few | TRBV10-1 | TGCGCCAGCAAGGCTAGCGGGAACACCGGGGAGCTGTTTTTT | CASKASGNTGELFF
TRBJ1-2 | - | - | TRBV4-2 | TGTGCCAGCAGCAACCGACTCTATGGCTACACCTTC | CASSNRLYGYTF
TRBJ2-1 | - | - | TRBV6-1 | TGTGCCAGCAGCCGACTATTAGGGGGTCCCAATGAGCAGTTCTTC | CASSRLLGGPNEQFF
TRBJ2-3 | - | many | TRBV15 | TGTGCCACCAGCAGAGATCCAACAGGGAAAGATACGCAGTATTTT | CATSRDPTGKDTQYF